Each of the 21 T cell receptor beta chains below was sequenced from the same sample in a study of human T cells and chemical hapten exposure. TCRdb re-derived calls from the RACE reads in MiXCR, one entry per CDR3 protein. The profile covers around 250,000 distinct CDR3 sequences, with 7% to 10% appearing a single time and about 2.1% taken by the ten largest. This sample's time point: pre-sensitization, week 0. Treatment meaning: therapeutic diphenylcyclopropenone sensitization with weekly scalp DPC. The sample was whole blood, taken in connection with sensitization to the hapten diphenylcyclopropenone (DPC). The receptors originated from a woman in her thirties or forties with alopecia areata. Some clones in this sample may be carry-over from other donors' samples.

The chain employs TRBV4-3 and TRBJ2-7; D gene uncertain. The V gene's germline CDR1 is LGHNA and CDR2 YSLEER. V was pared by 0 bases and J by 3 bases, with 9 bases between. This CDR3 is built from 14 residues. CDR3 amino acids: CASSQDVNGYEQYF. The CDR3 DNA reads TGCGCCAGCAGCCAAGATGTTAACGGCTACGAGCAGTACTTC.

This clonotype was counted between two and nine times. The V and J genes are TRBV18 and TRBJ1-2, with D possibly being TRBD1 (6 bases). There are 16 residues in the CDR3. Germline V gene sequence: CDR1 KGHSH, CDR2 LQKENI. V shed 2 bases and J shed 2 bases, with 15 bases lying between them. In nucleotides, the CDR3 is TGTGCCAGCTCACCAGACAGGCTGCCCATAAACTATGGCTACACCTTC. This codes for CASSPDRLPINYGYTF.

This clonotype has more than one count but fewer than ten. The chain has TRBV2 and TRBJ2-1; the D gene is possibly TRBD2 (5 bases). CDR1 is SNHLY, CDR2 FYNNEI, per germline. There are 14 residues in the CDR3. Trimming stripped 2 bases from V and 8 bases from J, with 13 bases between. The DNA of the CDR3 is TGTGCCAGCAGTGAAAGGCCTAGCTCCGATGAGCAGTTCTTC. Translating it yields CASSERPSSDEQFF.

This chain uses TRBV29-1 with TRBJ2-7, with D perhaps given as TRBD1 or TRBD2 (6 bases each). The V gene's germline CDR1 is SQVTM and CDR2 ANQGSEA. This CDR3 comprises 14 residues. Trimming cost V 3 bases and J 0 bases, with 12 bases left between them. CDR3 bases: TGCAGCGTTGAGGGGGGCGTAAACTCCTACGAGCAGTACTTC. Encoded protein: CSVEGGVNSYEQYF.

This clonotype was counted only a few times. The V call is TRBV4-3, the J call TRBJ2-5; D is possibly TRBD2 (5 bases). V lost 1 base to trimming and J lost 3 bases, with 15 bases between them. In germline, CDR1 is LGHNA, CDR2 YSLEER. This CDR3 spans 16 amino acids. The CDR3 DNA follows: TGCGCCAGCAGCCAAGCCACCGGGGTATCTAAAGAGACCCAGTACTTC. Amino acids: CASSQATGVSKETQYF.

The chain has TRBV28 and TRBJ2-7; TRBD1 matches 7 bases. The CDR3 loop spans 14 amino acids. V was pared by 8 bases and J by 6 bases, with 13 bases of the junction left unmatched. Germline loops: CDR1 MDHEN, CDR2 SYDVKM. CDR3 amino acids: CASARGTEATEQYF. The CDR3 bases are TGTGCCAGCGCCCGAGGGACAGAGGCAACCGAGCAGTACTTC.

There are many counts of this clonotype. The chain uses TRBV20-1 and TRBJ2-5; D not resolved. The CDR3 covers 14 residues. V lost 2 bases and J 5 bases, leaving 15 bases between the germline ends. Germline V lookup: CDR1 DFQATT, CDR2 SNEGSKA (reference sequence). In DNA form, the CDR3 reads TGCAGTGCTAGAAGCGAGCCGATACCTGAGACCCAGTACTTC. It specifies CSARSEPIPETQYF.

The chain uses TRBV7-8 and TRBJ1-2; D is undetermined. V was trimmed by 5 bases and J by 3 bases, leaving 10 bases between them. The germline V gene has CDR1 SGHVS and CDR2 FQNEAQ. This CDR3 comprises 13 residues. Written as DNA, the CDR3 is TGTGCCAGCAGCCCGGACGTGGACTATGGCTACACCTTC. Residues: CASSPDVDYGYTF.

This clonotype occurred a few times. This chain uses TRBV24-1 with TRBJ2-1; 7 nucleotides line up with TRBD2. V lost 4 bases to trimming and J lost 10 bases; unmatched junction nucleotides: 12. Germline values: CDR1 KGHDR, CDR2 SFDVKD. The CDR3 is 15 residues long. CDR3 sequence (DNA): TGTGCCACCAGTGAAACCGGGACTGGGGGGGAGGAGCAGTTCTTC. It yields the protein CATSETGTGGEEQFF.

The sample holds many counts of this clonotype. In DNA, the CDR3 is TGTGCCAGCGGAAGGGTAAATCAGCCCCAGCATTTT. It encodes CASGRVNQPQHF. The chain links TRBV6-2 or TRBV6-3 to TRBJ1-5; no definite D call. Between the trimmed V and J ends, which lost 8 bases and 4 bases, there was a span of 9 bases. The germline V gene has CDR1 MNHEY and CDR2 SVGEGT. The CDR3 totals 12 residues.

This clonotype has just one count. The chain uses TRBV12-3 or TRBV12-4 and TRBJ2-7; 9 bases line up with TRBD1. Trimming removed 2 bases from V and 6 bases from J; junction bases left unmatched: 11. The CDR3 spans 16 residues. This CDR3 is CASSLKPRDRESEQYF. The DNA of the CDR3 is TGTGCCAGCAGTTTAAAGCCGAGGGACAGGGAGAGCGAGCAGTACTTC.

The chain links TRBV7-3 to TRBJ1-1; no reliable D call. The CDR3 is made up of 14 amino acids. V was cut by 6 bases and J by 1 base, with 12 bases left in between. CDR1 is SGHTA, CDR2 FQGTGA, per germline. The CDR3 is CASRVRHGNTEAFF. The DNA of the CDR3 is TGTGCCAGCAGGGTCCGACACGGGAACACTGAAGCTTTCTTT. The whole variable domain, remainder taken from reference TRBV7-3 and TRBJ1-1, is GAGVSQTPSNKVTEKGKYVELRCDPISGHTALYWYRQSLGQGPEFLIYFQGTGAADDSGLPNDRFFAVRPEGSVSTLKIQRTERGDSAVYLCASRVRHGNTEAFFGQGTRLTVV.

This clonotype was recorded many times. The chain is built from TRBV28 and TRBJ2-1; 11 bases match TRBD1. The CDR3 loop spans 15 amino acids. Germline lookup yields CDR1 MDHEN and CDR2 SYDVKM. The J segment lost 6 bases and the V segment lost 4 bases, leaving 5 bases of the junction unmatched. The CDR3 spells CASSSGTGGFNEQFF. As DNA, the CDR3 is TGTGCCAGCAGTTCCGGGACAGGGGGTTTCAATGAGCAGTTCTTC.

This clonotype turned up a few times. The CDR3 region has the DNA TGTGCCAGCAGTCCCGGGACGACTGCAACTAATGAAAAACTGTTTTTT. Its protein is CASSPGTTATNEKLFF. The chain recombines TRBV28 with TRBJ1-4; the D gene is possibly TRBD1 (5 bases). There are 16 residues in the CDR3. Looked up from germline, CDR1 is MDHEN and CDR2 is SYDVKM. Trimming pared 5 bases from V and 0 bases from J, leaving 13 bases between.

The chain is built from TRBV6-5 and TRBJ2-1; TRBD2 aligns across 14 bases. The CDR3 length is 17 residues. Germline V CDR1 and CDR2: MNHEY, SVGAGI. Trimming cost V 7 bases and J 7 bases; bases outside gene matches: 12. The CDR3 protein is CASTPGGTSGRKNEQFF. CDR3 nucleotides: TGTGCCAGCACCCCGGGCGGGACTAGCGGGAGAAAGAATGAGCAGTTCTTC.

This clonotype showed up many times. The V and J genes are TRBV20-1 and TRBJ2-1, with 9 bases that match TRBD2. V lost 6 bases, J lost 5 bases, and 17 bases stayed unmatched. Germline V gene data show CDR1 as DFQATT and CDR2 as SNEGSKA (reference sequence). The CDR3 totals 17 residues. DNA for the CDR3: TGCAGTGCCGGTTTCACCGCCCTAGCGGGGCTAAACAATGAGCAGTTCTTC. Translation gives CSAGFTALAGLNNEQFF.

This clonotype turned up a few times. The chain recombines TRBV20-1 with TRBJ2-6, with unresolved D. The CDR3 covers 14 residues. The germline V and J ends were trimmed by 3 bases and 0 bases, with 6 bases remaining between them. Germline V lookup: CDR1 DFQATT, CDR2 SNEGSKA (reference sequence). The CDR3 DNA reads as TGCAGTGCTAGCCCTACCTCTGGGGCCAACGTCCTGACTTTC. Translated, it gives CSASPTSGANVLTF.

DNA of the CDR3: TGTGCCAGCAGCGCTAGAGGACGGGGACCTGGGGATACGCAGTATTTT. This codes for CASSARGRGPGDTQYF. This rearrangement joins TRBV12-3 or TRBV12-4 to TRBJ2-3; D might be TRBD1 or TRBD2, each matching 5 bases. Trimming took off 6 bases at V and 6 bases at J, with 22 bases between the two ends. The CDR3 is made up of 16 amino acids.

The rearrangement uses TRBV7-3 and TRBJ2-7; TRBD1 might be the D (7 bases). The germline gives CDR1 SGHTA, CDR2 FQGTGA. The germline V and J ends were trimmed by 5 bases and 0 bases, with 14 bases remaining between them. The CDR3 covers 15 residues. In DNA form, the CDR3 reads TGTGCCAGCAGCCTTCAGGGGGGCAGCTCCTACGAGCAGTACTTC. It specifies CASSLQGGSSYEQYF. The complete variable domain, with remaining parts taken from reference TRBV7-3 and TRBJ2-7, reads GAGVSQTPSNKVTEKGKYVELRCDPISGHTALYWYRQSLGQGPEFLIYFQGTGAADDSGLPNDRFFAVRPEGSVSTLKIQRTERGDSAVYLCASSLQGGSSYEQYFGPGTRLTVT.

The chain recombines TRBV20-1 with TRBJ1-5, with TRBD1 as a possible D gene (5 bases). The CDR3 has 14 amino acids. V was cut by 3 bases and J by 2 bases, with 11 bases left in between. Per germline, CDR1 DFQATT and CDR2 SNEGSKA (reference sequence). The CDR3 sequence: CSASRGHRNQPQHF. DNA of the CDR3: TGCAGTGCTAGTCGGGGCCACCGCAATCAGCCCCAGCATTTT.

There are a few counts of this clonotype. The rearrangement joins TRBV5-1 to TRBJ2-7; D not certain. The V gene lost 0 bases and the J gene lost 0 bases, with 13 bases spanning the gap. This CDR3 has 16 amino acids. Germline V gene lookup returns CDR1 SGHRS and CDR2 YFSETQ. Here the CDR3 DNA reads TGCGCCAGCAGCTTGGGAGAAGGGCCGAGCTCCTACGAGCAGTACTTC. This translates into CASSLGEGPSSYEQYF. The whole variable domain, filled in from reference TRBV5-1 and TRBJ2-7, reads KAGVTQTPRYLIKTRGQQVTLSCSPISGHRSVSWYQQTPGQGLQFLFEYFSETQRNKGNFPGRFSGRQFSNSRSEMNVSTLELGDSALYLCASSLGEGPSSYEQYFGPGTRLTVT.